A single sample gave rise to the 2 T cell receptor beta chains below, sequenced in a study of shared clonotypes between healthy human individuals. The data were produced by immunoSEQ multiplex PCR, yet TCRdb's version contains in-frame clones alone and is incomplete. Altogether 2,500,000 or so clones are present, 80% to 95% being singletons, with the ten largest covering more than 0.35%. Sequenced material: naive CD4+ T cells from PBMCs. Subset of the sample: CD45RA+ positively selected. All receptors come from a man younger than 35 in good health. Some clones in this sample may be carry-over from other donors' samples.

The table lists this clone with a count of one. The chain carries TRBV6-6 and TRBJ1-4; no reliable D call. This CDR3 is built from 13 residues. V was pared by 6 bases and J by 8 bases, with 13 bases between. Germline CDR1 is MNHNY and CDR2 is SVGAGI (reference sequence). DNA for the CDR3: TGTGCCAGCAGCCCCCCGCCTGGAGAAAAACTGTTTTTT. Translating it yields CASSPPPGEKLFF.

The chain is built from TRBV11-3 and TRBJ2-7; no firm D call. V was cut by 1 base and J by 2 bases, with 9 bases left in between. This CDR3 contains 14 residues. Germline V gene data show CDR1 as SGHNT and CDR2 as YENEEA. The CDR3 region has the DNA TGTGCCAGCAGCTTAGGGACGAACACCTACGAGCAGTACTTC. This gives the protein CASSLGTNTYEQYF.